This TCR beta chain was recovered during a study of blood T cell repertoires in COVID-19. Study details: The origin of the acute and convalescent COVID-19 samples was the United States, Italy and Spain.

How the authors handled the data: Reference gene primer amplification in the assay estimated nucleated cell counts. Using immunoSEQ multiplex PCR, the repertoire was profiled, and TCRdb retains in-frame clones only, with some absent. Clone size and the V and J calls come from that table; the DNA yielded D and trimming. Of over 60,000 clones in the sample, about 80% were seen once. This CDR3 contains 15 residues. CDR1 and CDR2 (germline): MNHEY, SVGAGI. Trimming took 2 bases from V and 0 from J; bases not matched to a gene: 4. The sample consisted of peripheral blood. The clonotype was recovered from a man aged 80 or over with active or convalescent COVID-19. This chain uses TRBV6-5 with TRBJ2-7; 7 bases are shared with TRBD2. Here the CDR3 DNA reads TGTGCCAGCAGTTACGGGACTACCCCCTCCTACGAGCAGTACTTC. It codes for CASSYGTTPSYEQYF.